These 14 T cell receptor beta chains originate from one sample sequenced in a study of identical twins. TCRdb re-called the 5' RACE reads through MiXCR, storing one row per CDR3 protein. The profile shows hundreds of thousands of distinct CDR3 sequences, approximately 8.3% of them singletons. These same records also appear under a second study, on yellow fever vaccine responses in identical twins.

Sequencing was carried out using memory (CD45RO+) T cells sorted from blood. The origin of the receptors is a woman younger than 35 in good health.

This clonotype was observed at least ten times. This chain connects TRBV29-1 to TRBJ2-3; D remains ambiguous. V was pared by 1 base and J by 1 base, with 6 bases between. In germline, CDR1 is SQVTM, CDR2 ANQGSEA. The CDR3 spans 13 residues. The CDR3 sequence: CSVEAGGTDTQYF. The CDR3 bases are TGCAGCGTTGAAGCCGGAGGCACAGATACGCAGTATTTT.

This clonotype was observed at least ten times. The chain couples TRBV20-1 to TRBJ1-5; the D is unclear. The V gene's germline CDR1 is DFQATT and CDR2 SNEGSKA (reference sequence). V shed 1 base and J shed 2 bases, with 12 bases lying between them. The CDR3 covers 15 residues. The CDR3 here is CSARVPLAGNQPQHF. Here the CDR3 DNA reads TGCAGTGCTAGAGTCCCGCTGGCAGGCAATCAGCCCCAGCATTTT.

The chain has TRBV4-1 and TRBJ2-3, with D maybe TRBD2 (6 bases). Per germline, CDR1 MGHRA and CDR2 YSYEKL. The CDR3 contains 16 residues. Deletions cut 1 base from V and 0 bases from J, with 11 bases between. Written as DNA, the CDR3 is TGCGCCAGCAGCCAAGCCGGGACTCTAAGCACAGATACGCAGTATTTT. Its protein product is CASSQAGTLSTDTQYF.

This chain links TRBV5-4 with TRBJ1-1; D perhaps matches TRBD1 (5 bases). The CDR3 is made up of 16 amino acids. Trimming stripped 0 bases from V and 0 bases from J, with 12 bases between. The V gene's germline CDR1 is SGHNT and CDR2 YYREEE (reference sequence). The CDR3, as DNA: TGTGCCAGCAGCTTGGAAGGGCAGGGCATGAACACTGAAGCTTTCTTT. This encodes CASSLEGQGMNTEAFF.

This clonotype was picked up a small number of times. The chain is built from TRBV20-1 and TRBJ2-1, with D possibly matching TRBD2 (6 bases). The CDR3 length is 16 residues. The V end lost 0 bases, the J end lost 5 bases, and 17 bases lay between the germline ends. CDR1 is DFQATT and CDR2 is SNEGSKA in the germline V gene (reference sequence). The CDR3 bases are TGCAGTGCTAGAGAAGCGGGTCGGGGGTCTCACAATGAGCAGTTCTTC. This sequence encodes CSAREAGRGSHNEQFF.

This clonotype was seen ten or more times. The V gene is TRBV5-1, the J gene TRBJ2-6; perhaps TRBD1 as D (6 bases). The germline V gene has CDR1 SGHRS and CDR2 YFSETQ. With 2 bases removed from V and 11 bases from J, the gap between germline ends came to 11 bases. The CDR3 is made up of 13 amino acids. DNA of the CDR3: TGCGCCAGCAGCTTTAGGGCAGGGGACGTCCTGACTTTC. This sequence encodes CASSFRAGDVLTF.

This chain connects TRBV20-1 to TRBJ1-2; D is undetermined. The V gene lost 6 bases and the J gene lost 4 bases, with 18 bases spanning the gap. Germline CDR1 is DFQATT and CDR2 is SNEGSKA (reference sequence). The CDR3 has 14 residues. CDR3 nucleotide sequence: TGCAGTGCCATCGAGCGGACGGTACCCTATGGCTACACCTTC. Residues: CSAIERTVPYGYTF.

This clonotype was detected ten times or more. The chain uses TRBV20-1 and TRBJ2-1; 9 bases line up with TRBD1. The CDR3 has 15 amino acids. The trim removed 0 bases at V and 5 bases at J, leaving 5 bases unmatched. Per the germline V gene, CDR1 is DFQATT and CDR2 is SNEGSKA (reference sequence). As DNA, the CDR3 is TGCAGTGCTAGAGATGGACAGGGGCTAGACAATGAGCAGTTCTTC. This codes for CSARDGQGLDNEQFF.

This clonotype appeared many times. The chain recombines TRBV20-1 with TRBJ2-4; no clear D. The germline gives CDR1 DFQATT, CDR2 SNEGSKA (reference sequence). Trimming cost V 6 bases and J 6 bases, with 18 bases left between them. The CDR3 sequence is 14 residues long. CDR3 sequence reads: CSALQPAWPNIQYF. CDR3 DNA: TGCAGTGCCCTCCAACCCGCCTGGCCAAACATTCAGTACTTC.

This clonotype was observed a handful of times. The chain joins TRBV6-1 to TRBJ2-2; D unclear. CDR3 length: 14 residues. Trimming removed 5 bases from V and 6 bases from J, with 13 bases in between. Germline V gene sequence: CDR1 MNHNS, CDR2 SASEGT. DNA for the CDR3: TGTGCCAGCAGTACGAACTATGGCGCCGGGGAGCTGTTTTTT. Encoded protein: CASSTNYGAGELFF.

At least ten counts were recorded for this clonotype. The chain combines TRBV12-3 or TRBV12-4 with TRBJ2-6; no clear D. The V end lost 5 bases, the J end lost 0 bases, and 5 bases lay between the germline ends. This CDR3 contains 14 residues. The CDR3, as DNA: TGTGCCAGCAGTCCCCCCTCTGGGGCCAACGTCCTGACTTTC. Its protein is CASSPPSGANVLTF.

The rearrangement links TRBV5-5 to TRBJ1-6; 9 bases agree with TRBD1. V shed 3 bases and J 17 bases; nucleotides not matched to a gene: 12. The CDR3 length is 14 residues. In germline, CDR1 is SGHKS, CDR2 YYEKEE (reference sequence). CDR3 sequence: CASSWKTGTGNFHF. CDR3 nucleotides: TGTGCCAGCAGCTGGAAGACCGGGACAGGGAACTTCCACTTT.

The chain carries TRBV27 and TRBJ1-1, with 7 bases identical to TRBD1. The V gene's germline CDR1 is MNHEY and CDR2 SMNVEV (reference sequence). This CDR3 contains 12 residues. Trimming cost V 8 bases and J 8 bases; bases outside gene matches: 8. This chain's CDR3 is CASRNRDREAFF. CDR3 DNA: TGTGCCAGCCGTAACCGGGACAGAGAAGCTTTCTTT.

The CDR3: CASRRQGINSPLHF. DNA for the CDR3: TGTGCCAGCAGACGACAGGGGATTAATTCACCCCTCCACTTT. The rearrangement uses TRBV6-1 and TRBJ1-6, with 8 bases aligning to TRBD1. The J segment lost 6 bases and the V segment lost 6 bases, leaving 4 bases of the junction unmatched. The CDR3 covers 14 residues. Germline V gene data show CDR1 as MNHNS and CDR2 as SASEGT.